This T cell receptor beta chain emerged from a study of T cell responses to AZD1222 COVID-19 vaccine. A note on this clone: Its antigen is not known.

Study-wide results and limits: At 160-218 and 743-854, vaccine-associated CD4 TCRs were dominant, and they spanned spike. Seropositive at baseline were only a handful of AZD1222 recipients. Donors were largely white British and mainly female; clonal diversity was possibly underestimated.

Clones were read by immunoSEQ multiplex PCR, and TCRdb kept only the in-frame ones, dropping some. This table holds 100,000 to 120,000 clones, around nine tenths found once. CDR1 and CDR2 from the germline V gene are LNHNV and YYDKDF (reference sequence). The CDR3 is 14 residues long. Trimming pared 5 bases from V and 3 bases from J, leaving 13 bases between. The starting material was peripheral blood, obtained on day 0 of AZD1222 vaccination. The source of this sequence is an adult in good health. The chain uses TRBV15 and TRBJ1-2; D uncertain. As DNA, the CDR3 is TGTGCCACCAGCTTGTCACTAAAGGACTATGGCTACACCTTC. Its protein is CATSLSLKDYGYTF.